This TCR beta chain was sequenced during a study of blood T cell repertoires in COVID-19. The protocol was immunoSEQ multiplex PCR, while the TCRdb copy is restricted to in-frame clones and leaves out a portion. In the table there are hundreds of thousands of clones, roughly 85% of which are singletons. The germline gives CDR1 MGHDK, CDR2 SYGVNS. The length of the CDR3 is 12 residues. V was clipped by 1 base and J by 11 bases, with 8 bases between them. V gene TRBV25-1 combines with J gene TRBJ1-4, with a possible D match to TRBD1 (5 bases). This receptor was identified in a woman under 40 who had been exposed to COVID-19. The sequenced material came from PBMCs or T cells enriched from blood (not recorded which). The CDR3 nucleotides read TGTGCCAGCAGTGAATTGGAGGGGAAACTGTTTTTT. Its protein is CASSELEGKLFF. Using reference TRBV25-1 and TRBJ1-4 for the parts outside the CDR3, the full variable domain is EADIYQTPRYLVIGTGKKITLECSQTMGHDKMYWYQQDPGMELHLIHYSYGVNSTEKGDLSSESTVSRIRTEHFPLTLESARPSHTSQYLCASSELEGKLFFGSGTQLSVL.